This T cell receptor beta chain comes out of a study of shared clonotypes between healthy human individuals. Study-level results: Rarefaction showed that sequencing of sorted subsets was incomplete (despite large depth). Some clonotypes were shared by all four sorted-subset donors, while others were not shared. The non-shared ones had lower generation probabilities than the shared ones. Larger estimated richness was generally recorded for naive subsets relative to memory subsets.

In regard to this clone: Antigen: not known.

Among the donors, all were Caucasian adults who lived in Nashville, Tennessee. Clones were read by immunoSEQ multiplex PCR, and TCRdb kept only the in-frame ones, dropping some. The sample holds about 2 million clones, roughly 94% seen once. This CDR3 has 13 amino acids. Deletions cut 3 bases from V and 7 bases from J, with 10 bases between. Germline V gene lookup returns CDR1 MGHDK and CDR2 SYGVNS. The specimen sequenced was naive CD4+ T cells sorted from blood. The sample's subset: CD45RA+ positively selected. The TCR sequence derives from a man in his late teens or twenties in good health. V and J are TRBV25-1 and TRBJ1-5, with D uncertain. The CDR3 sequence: CASSDSGRQPQHF. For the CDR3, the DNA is TGTGCCAGCAGTGATTCAGGTCGACAGCCCCAGCATTTT.